These T cell receptor beta chains were read from a single sample in a study of blood T cell repertoires in COVID-19. TCRdb keeps only in-frame clones here, not all; method: immunoSEQ multiplex PCR. Of some 240,000 clones in the sample, around 80% were seen once. Source material: peripheral blood. All receptors derive from a middle-aged man with active or convalescent COVID-19. The CDR3 runs from the conserved cysteine through the conserved F or W. The D gene is left open where the match is weak. The size field is filled for only some rows; it gives once, few, many or a size class.

size	D	J	V	DNA	CDR3
-	-	TRBJ1-6	TRBV6-2/TRBV6-3	TGTGCCAGCAGTTACGACAGTACCGCTGCTGCACCCCTCCACTTT	CASSYDSTAAAPLHF
-	-	TRBJ1-4	TRBV18	TGTGCCAGCTCACAGGGACGGGGGACCCTTAATGAAAAACTGTTTTTT	CASSQGRGTLNEKLFF
-	TRBD1	TRBJ1-3	TRBV5-1	TGCGCCAGCAGCTTGGGACAGGGTACTGGAAACACCATATATTTT	CASSLGQGTGNTIYF
-	-	TRBJ2-1	TRBV24-1	TGTGCCACCAGTGATCCGGGCCGAACAGGGTTTAATGAGCAGTTCTTC	CATSDPGRTGFNEQFF
-	TRBD1	TRBJ2-1	TRBV5-1	TGCGCCAGCAGCTTGGGACAGGGTTACAATGAGCAGTTCTTC	CASSLGQGYNEQFF
few	TRBD2	TRBJ2-2	TRBV11-2	TGTGCCAGCAGCCCCGGGACTAGCTACACCGGGGAGCTGTTTTTT	CASSPGTSYTGELFF
-	-	TRBJ1-2	TRBV28	TGTGCCAGCGAGGAGGATGGCTACACCTTC	CASEEDGYTF
-	TRBD1	TRBJ2-1	TRBV5-4	TGTGCCAGCAGCTTGTTGCGTTTATCCGAAGGGGGCCCCAATGAGCAGTTCTTC	CASSLLRLSEGGPNEQFF
-	TRBD1	TRBJ1-1	TRBV6-2/TRBV6-3	TGTGCCAGCAGTTACGGAGGGGGCTCCACTGAAGCTTTCTTT	CASSYGGGSTEAFF
-	-	TRBJ1-3	TRBV19	TGTGCCAGTAGTAAAGGAGGCTTCGGGAGCTCTGGAAACACCATATATTTT	CASSKGGFGSSGNTIYF